This T cell receptor (beta chain) was captured by sequencing in a study of blood T cell repertoires in COVID-19. Study overall: The origin of the acute and convalescent COVID-19 samples was the United States, Italy and Spain. PBMCs, B-cell-depleted T cells, or T cells were the source of the cDNA or gDNA that made up the material.

V was pared by 0 bases and J by 0 bases, with 11 bases between. Germline CDR1 reads MNHEY; CDR2 reads SVGAGI. The CDR3 runs 16 residues. Participants were aged about 18 to 100 years from some 24 US areas. In the source study's methods: Nucleated cell number was recorded as an estimate derived from reference gene primer amplification. Some clones are missing from TCRdb's copy, which holds only in-frame ones; the method was immunoSEQ multiplex PCR. V and J calls and clone size are as listed in that table; D and trimming were resolved from the DNA. The data show some 300,000 clones, with 87% seen just once and 1% held by the top ten.

The genes are TRBV6-5 and TRBJ1-1, with a weak D call TRBD1 (6 bases). This sequence was found in a woman aged 30 to 39 who had recovered from COVID-19. The sequenced sample consisted of PBMCs or T cells enriched from blood (not recorded which). The CDR3 protein is CASSYSQGGMNTEAFF. CDR3 nucleotide sequence: TGTGCCAGCAGTTACTCACAGGGTGGAATGAACACTGAAGCTTTCTTT.